Following are 28 T cell receptor beta chains from one sample sequenced in a study of T cell responses to AZD1222 COVID-19 vaccine. Libraries were prepared by immunoSEQ multiplex PCR; TCRdb keeps only in-frame clonotypes and omits some of them. The sample records fewer than 140,000 clones, 90% being singletons. The material sequenced was peripheral blood, taken 28 days after the second AZD1222 dose. The receptors here all came from an adult who received the AZD1222 COVID-19 vaccine.

This chain uses TRBV18 with TRBJ2-1; 13 bases are a match to TRBD2. Unmatched junction bases numbered 12, after V lost 0 bases and J lost 10 bases. CDR1 is KGHSH and CDR2 is LQKENI in the germline V gene. This CDR3 comprises 18 residues. The CDR3, as DNA: TGTGCCAGCTCACCACCCCCGCCGGGACTAGCGGGGTCGGGGGAGCAGTTCTTC. Translation: CASSPPPPGLAGSGEQFF.

The rearrangement uses TRBV5-5 and TRBJ1-5, with D unclear. The CDR3 has 13 residues. Germline CDR1 reads SGHKS; CDR2 reads YYEKEE (reference sequence). The V and J ends lost 3 bases and 6 bases respectively, with 10 bases between them. CDR3 DNA sequence: TGTGCCAGCAGCTCGGACGGTTCTCAGCCCCAGCATTTT. This encodes CASSSDGSQPQHF.

V gene TRBV6-2 or TRBV6-3 combines with J gene TRBJ2-5; possibly TRBD2 for D (6 bases). Germline V gene sequence: CDR1 MNHEY, CDR2 SVGEGT. This CDR3 contains 15 residues. Trimming cost V 6 bases and J 2 bases, with 16 bases left between them. CDR3 sequence (DNA): TGTGCCAGCAGCTCCCTTAGCGGAAAACAAGAGACCCAGTACTTC. This translates into CASSSLSGKQETQYF.

V and J are TRBV5-1 and TRBJ2-3; possible D gene TRBD2, 6 bases. This CDR3 has 17 amino acids. CDR1 SGHRS and CDR2 YFSETQ come from the germline V gene. V was trimmed by 0 bases and J by 0 bases, leaving 14 bases between them. The CDR3 bases are TGCGCCAGCAGCTTGGGACTGGGGACTGTTAGCACAGATACGCAGTATTTT. Its translation is CASSLGLGTVSTDTQYF. Complete variable domain (other parts from reference TRBV5-1 and TRBJ2-3): KAGVTQTPRYLIKTRGQQVTLSCSPISGHRSVSWYQQTPGQGLQFLFEYFSETQRNKGNFPGRFSGRQFSNSRSEMNVSTLELGDSALYLCASSLGLGTVSTDTQYFGPGTRLTVL.

The rearrangement joins TRBV7-3 to TRBJ2-1, with D possibly being TRBD1 (6 bases). The V end was cut by 1 base, the J end by 7 bases, with 14 bases between. The germline V gene has CDR1 SGHTA and CDR2 FQGTGA. The CDR3 runs 15 residues. The CDR3 DNA is TGTGCCAGCAGCTTAAGTCCAGGGGCGGAGAATGAGCAGTTCTTC. This translates into CASSLSPGAENEQFF.

The CDR3 nucleotides are TGTGCCGCTGGGCGGGGGGACTCTGGAAACACCATATATTTT. Its protein is CAAGRGDSGNTIYF. The V gene is TRBV6-5, the J gene TRBJ1-3, with D maybe TRBD1 (5 bases). Germline CDR1 reads MNHEY; CDR2 reads SVGAGI. The V end was cut by 11 bases, the J end by 0 bases, with 14 bases between. CDR3 length: 14 amino acids.

The chain is built from TRBV3-1 (or the pseudogene TRBV3-2) and TRBJ1-2, with 9 bases lining up with TRBD1. The V gene end was trimmed by 2 bases and the J gene end by 8 bases; junction bases not matched to a gene: 3. The CDR3 runs to 13 residues. CDR1 is LGHDT, CDR2 YNNKEL, per germline (reference sequence). The CDR3 region is CASSQRDRDGYTF. CDR3 sequence (DNA): TGTGCCAGCAGCCAAAGGGACAGGGACGGCTACACCTTC.

The chain combines TRBV6-5 with TRBJ1-1, with D perhaps matching TRBD1 (5 bases). The germline V gene encodes CDR1 MNHEY and CDR2 SVGAGI. The CDR3 contains 14 residues. V dropped 0 bases and J dropped 5 bases, with 10 bases sitting between them. The DNA of the CDR3 is TGTGCCAGCAGTTACTCGGGCAGGGTTACTGAAGCTTTCTTT. Translating it yields CASSYSGRVTEAFF.

The chain is built from TRBV7-2 and TRBJ2-7; TRBD2 is a possible D gene (5 bases). The CDR3 consists of 14 residues. V was cut by 5 bases and J by 3 bases, with 14 bases left in between. Germline V lookup: CDR1 SGHTA, CDR2 FQGNSA. The CDR3 DNA is TGTGCCAGCAGCGCTGAAATTCGGGGCTACGAGCAGTACTTC. Residues: CASSAEIRGYEQYF.

The chain couples TRBV18 to TRBJ1-1; TRBD1 aligns across 8 bases. Losses at the gene ends were 3 bases for V and 3 bases for J; bases not matched to a gene: 6. Germline V lookup: CDR1 KGHSH, CDR2 LQKENI. CDR3 size: 15 residues. CDR3 region: CASSPLTGEDTEAFF. The CDR3 nucleotides read TGTGCCAGCTCACCCCTGACAGGGGAGGACACTGAAGCTTTCTTT.

V usage is TRBV7-9 and J usage is TRBJ2-7, with TRBD1 identical over 7 bases. With 5 bases clipped from V and 5 bases from J, the junction kept 9 bases outside the gene matches. Germline V gene data show CDR1 as SEHNR and CDR2 as FQNEAQ (reference sequence). The CDR3 length is 14 residues. The CDR3, as DNA: TGTGCCAGCAGCCCGACAGGGCTTAGGCACGAGCAGTACTTC. It translates to CASSPTGLRHEQYF. Looking up the rest from reference TRBV7-9 and TRBJ2-7 gives the full variable domain: DTGVSQNPRHKITKRGQNVTFRCDPISEHNRLYWYRQTLGQGPEFLTYFQNEAQLEKSRLLSDRFSAERPKGSFSTLEIQRTEQGDSAMYLCASSPTGLRHEQYFGPGTRLTVT.

This chain joins TRBV7-9 and TRBJ1-1, with D maybe TRBD1 (5 bases). The germline gives CDR1 SEHNR, CDR2 FQNEAQ (reference sequence). Trimming removed 3 bases at V and 3 bases at J, with 11 bases between. The CDR3 totals 14 residues. CDR3 protein: CASSFRQGDTEAFF. CDR3 nucleotides: TGTGCCAGCAGCTTTCGGCAGGGAGACACTGAAGCTTTCTTT.

V gene TRBV7-8 combines with J gene TRBJ2-7; D remains unclear. The CDR3 sequence is 13 residues long. Germline loops: CDR1 SGHVS, CDR2 FQNEAQ. Trimming took off 8 bases at V and 2 bases at J, with 13 bases between the two ends. The CDR3 region has the DNA TGTGCCAGCGGATGGCGACCAACCTACGAGCAGTACTTC. It is translated as CASGWRPTYEQYF.

The J gene is TRBJ2-3, the V gene TRBV6-5, with 7 bases aligning to TRBD1. The CDR3 extends over 15 amino acids. The trim removed 6 bases at V and 6 bases at J, leaving 12 bases unmatched. Germline lookup yields CDR1 MNHEY and CDR2 SVGAGI. Here the CDR3 reads CASSHATGARDTQYF. The CDR3 bases are TGTGCCAGCAGCCACGCCACAGGGGCGCGGGATACGCAGTATTTT.

The chain is built from TRBV5-1 and TRBJ2-1; D is perhaps TRBD1 or TRBD2 (5 bases each). The germline CDR1 and CDR2 sequences are SGHRS and YFSETQ. With 4 bases removed from V and 1 base from J, the gap between germline ends came to 18 bases. The CDR3 spans 17 residues. The CDR3 is CASSTAMGVGSYNEQFF. The CDR3 coding sequence is TGCGCCAGCAGCACTGCAATGGGGGTGGGGTCCTACAATGAGCAGTTCTTC.

The rearrangement joins TRBV20-1 to TRBJ1-2; D is unclear. Trimming stripped 7 bases from V and 8 bases from J, with 14 bases between. Germline CDR1 is DFQATT and CDR2 is SNEGSKA (reference sequence). The CDR3 length is 11 residues. The CDR3 nucleotides are TGCAGTGGCCCGTTTCGGGGAGGCTACACCTTC. Protein sequence: CSGPFRGGYTF.

V is TRBV4-3 and J is TRBJ1-3; D is uncertain. Germline V gene sequence: CDR1 LGHNA, CDR2 YSLEER. This CDR3 is 18 amino acids long. V was cut by 0 bases and J by 0 bases, with 15 bases left in between. CDR3 coding DNA: TGCGCCAGCAGCCAAGAAGGATTCAGCCTCATCTCTGGAAACACCATATATTTT. This translates into CASSQEGFSLISGNTIYF.

The V call is TRBV30, the J call TRBJ2-1; possible D gene TRBD1, 6 bases. CDR3 length: 18 residues. CDR1 GTSNPN and CDR2 SVGIG come from the germline V gene (reference sequence). V lost 1 base, J lost 7 bases, and 26 bases lay in between. The CDR3 reads CAWSGTRTMTGERNEQFF. The CDR3 nucleotides read TGTGCCTGGAGTGGTACCCGGACGATGACAGGAGAGAGAAATGAGCAGTTCTTC.

The chain is built from TRBV5-1 and TRBJ2-2; TRBD1 aligns across 8 bases. CDR1 SGHRS and CDR2 YFSETQ come from the germline V gene. CDR3 length: 16 residues. With V trimmed by 4 bases and J by 1 base, 6 bases remained unmatched. CDR3 DNA sequence: TGCGCCAGCAGCCGGTGGACAGGGCAGAACACCGGGGAGCTGTTTTTT. Translation: CASSRWTGQNTGELFF.

This clone was seen a few times. The CDR3 sequence: CATSRERGGTDTQYF. CDR3 DNA sequence: TGTGCCACCAGCAGAGAGCGGGGGGGTACAGATACGCAGTATTTT. This chain links TRBV15 with TRBJ2-3; 9 positions match TRBD2. Germline CDR1 and CDR2: LNHNV and YYDKDF (reference sequence). V lost 0 bases, J lost 3 bases, and 1 base stayed unmatched. The CDR3 contains 15 residues.

V usage is TRBV27 and J usage is TRBJ1-1; perhaps TRBD1 as D (5 bases). Germline values: CDR1 MNHEY, CDR2 SMNVEV (reference sequence). V was cut by 4 bases and J by 5 bases, with 23 bases left in between. This CDR3 is built from 17 residues. The CDR3 DNA reads TGTGCCAGCAGTTCAAATGACAGAGGGCGGCTATTGACTGAAGCTTTCTTT. The encoded protein is CASSSNDRGRLLTEAFF.

The V and J genes are TRBV12-3 or TRBV12-4 and TRBJ2-7; maybe TRBD2 (6 bases). The CDR3 is 13 amino acids. Trimming cost V 7 bases and J 2 bases, with 12 bases left between them. The chain's CDR3 is CASNEGLTYEQYF. CDR3 bases: TGTGCCAGCAATGAGGGACTTACCTACGAGCAGTACTTC.

This clone was counted once. Mismatch with germline at one junction end may stem from a read error. V gene TRBV7-7 combines with J gene TRBJ2-7, with 12 nucleotides matching TRBD1. The germline CDR1 and CDR2 sequences are SSHAT and FNYEAQ (reference sequence). This CDR3 spans 15 amino acids. CDR3 bases: TGTGCTAGCAGCTTAGGGACAGGGGGCACATACGAGCAGTACTTC. It yields the protein CASSLGTGGTYEQYF.

This clone was seen a single time. The rearrangement joins TRBV4-1 to TRBJ1-4; 8 bases agree with TRBD1. The ends lost 2 bases at V and 8 bases at J; junction bases unmatched: 10. Germline-derived CDR1 and CDR2 are MGHRA and YSYEKL. The CDR3 spans 16 residues. The DNA for the CDR3 is TGCGCCAGCAGCCAAACTGGACAGGGCCCTCGGGAAAAACTGTTTTTT. Its protein is CASSQTGQGPREKLFF.

Notes on this clone: Different DNA sequences within this sample yield the same CDR3. This chain joins TRBV5-1 and TRBJ2-2; 8 nucleotides agree with TRBD2. CDR3 length: 15 residues. CDR1 is SGHRS, CDR2 YFSETQ, per germline. The trim removed 0 bases at V and 4 bases at J, leaving 2 bases unmatched. The CDR3 loop reads CASSLGAGGTGELFF. In DNA form, the CDR3 reads TGCGCCAGCAGCTTGGGGGCGGGAGGCACCGGGGAGCTGTTTTTT.

The rearrangement joins TRBV19 to TRBJ1-5; 7 bases align to TRBD1. From germline, CDR1 is LNHDA and CDR2 SQIVND (reference sequence). The junction had 11 bases not matched to a gene; V was cut back by 6 bases and J by 3 bases. This CDR3 has 16 amino acids. CDR3 sequence (DNA): TGTGCCAGTAGGCCCCAGACGGGACAGTACAATCAGCCCCAGCATTTT. Encoded protein: CASRPQTGQYNQPQHF. The variable domain in full, with the rest retrieved from reference TRBV19 and TRBJ1-5, is DGGITQSPKYLFRKEGQNVTLSCEQNLNHDAMYWYRQDPGQGLRLIYYSQIVNDFQKGDIAEGYSVSREKKESFPLTVTSAQKNPTAFYLCASRPQTGQYNQPQHFGDGTRLSIL.

This clone was seen more than once but under ten times. This sequence joins TRBV6-5 and TRBJ1-3; a possible D gene is TRBD1 (6 bases). The CDR3 loop spans 15 amino acids. Between the trimmed V and J ends, which lost 3 bases and 0 bases, there was a span of 9 bases. The V gene's germline CDR1 is MNHEY and CDR2 SVGAGI. CDR3 bases: TGTGCCAGCAGTTATAGGGGGAGCTCTGGAAACACCATATATTTT. This codes for CASSYRGSSGNTIYF.

The chain is built from TRBV7-2 and TRBJ1-6, with D perhaps matching TRBD1 (6 bases). The CDR3 contains 18 residues. The V gene lost 5 bases and the J gene lost 0 bases, with 17 bases spanning the gap. Germline loops: CDR1 SGHTA, CDR2 FQGNSA. DNA of the CDR3: TGTGCCAGCAGCCTCCAGGGGAGTTATCGCTCCTATAATTCACCCCTCCACTTT. It encodes CASSLQGSYRSYNSPLHF.